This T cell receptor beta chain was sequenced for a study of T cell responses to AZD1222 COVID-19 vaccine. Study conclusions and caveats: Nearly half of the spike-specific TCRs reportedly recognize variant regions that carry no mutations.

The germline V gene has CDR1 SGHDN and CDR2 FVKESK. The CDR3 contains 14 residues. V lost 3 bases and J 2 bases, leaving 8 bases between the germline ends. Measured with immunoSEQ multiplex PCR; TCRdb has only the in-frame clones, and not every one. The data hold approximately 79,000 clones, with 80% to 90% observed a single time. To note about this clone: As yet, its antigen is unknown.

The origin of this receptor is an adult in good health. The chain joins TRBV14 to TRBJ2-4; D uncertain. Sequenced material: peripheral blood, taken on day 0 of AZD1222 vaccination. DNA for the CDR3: TGTGCCAGCAGCCACTACAGAACCAAAAACATTCAGTACTTC. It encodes CASSHYRTKNIQYF.